A selection of T cell receptor beta chains follows, all from one sample in a study of blood T cell repertoires in COVID-19. The repertoire was sequenced with immunoSEQ multiplex PCR; TCRdb's copy has only in-frame clones and lacks some. The table lists about 300,000 clones, roughly 87% of them singletons, with just under 9.5% in the top ten. Sequenced sample: peripheral blood. The receptors here all came from a man between 18 and 35 years old with active or convalescent COVID-19. Both conserved end residues are part of each CDR3. The D gene is left open where the match is weak.

cdr3_aa	cdr3_nt	j_call	v_call	d_call
CASSLAAIYEQYF	TGTGCCAGCAGCTTAGCGGCAATCTACGAGCAGTACTTC	TRBJ2-7	TRBV7-8	NA
CASSQVTVNTGELFF	TGTGCCAGCAGCCAAGTTACAGTTAACACCGGGGAGCTGTTTTTT	TRBJ2-2	TRBV3-1/TRBV3-2	NA
CASSLDTGQYPYGYTF	TGCGCCAGCAGCTTGGATACGGGACAGTATCCCTATGGCTACACCTTC	TRBJ1-2	TRBV5-1	TRBD1
CASSPRAEYVKQYF	TGTGCCAGCAGCCCCAGAGCGGAATACGTGAAGCAGTACTTC	TRBJ2-7	TRBV13	NA
CATSPNPGQIYEQYF	TGTGCCACCAGCCCTAATCCGGGACAAATCTACGAGCAGTACTTC	TRBJ2-7	TRBV15	NA
CASSVAGGGETQYF	TGTGCCAGCAGCGTAGCCGGGGGAGGGGAGACCCAGTACTTC	TRBJ2-5	TRBV9	TRBD2
CANQRGPGEQFF	TGTGCCAACCAGCGGGGGCCAGGTGAGCAGTTCTTC	TRBJ2-1	TRBV2	TRBD2
CASGDIYSGANVLTF	TGTGCCAGCGGGGACATCTACTCTGGGGCCAACGTCCTGACTTTC	TRBJ2-6	TRBV6-5	NA
CASSPGTGQGEGYTF	TGCGCCAGCAGCCCCGGGACAGGGCAAGGTGAGGGCTACACCTTC	TRBJ1-2	TRBV5-1	TRBD1
CATSRVQVRNTEAFF	TGTGCCACCAGCAGAGTGCAGGTTAGGAACACTGAAGCTTTCTTT	TRBJ1-1	TRBV15	NA
CASSQLDNTEAFF	TGCGCCAGCAGCCAACTAGATAACACTGAAGCTTTCTTT	TRBJ1-1	TRBV4-3	NA
CATKTGAGYTF	TGTGCCACTAAAACAGGGGCCGGCTACACCTTC	TRBJ1-2	TRBV27	TRBD1
CSVDHRGRSGKTEAFF	TGCAGCGTGGACCACAGGGGCCGTTCGGGAAAGACTGAAGCTTTCTTT	TRBJ1-1	TRBV29-1	TRBD1
CASSWDRQETQYF	TGTGCCAGCAGTTGGGACAGACAAGAGACCCAGTACTTC	TRBJ2-5	TRBV6-6	TRBD1
CASNLGQRLTNTEAFF	TGTGCCAGTAATTTAGGACAGAGACTTACGAACACTGAAGCTTTCTTT	TRBJ1-1	TRBV19	NA
CASSLDSYEQYF	TGCGCCAGCAGCCTCGACAGCTACGAGCAGTACTTC	TRBJ2-7	TRBV4-3	NA